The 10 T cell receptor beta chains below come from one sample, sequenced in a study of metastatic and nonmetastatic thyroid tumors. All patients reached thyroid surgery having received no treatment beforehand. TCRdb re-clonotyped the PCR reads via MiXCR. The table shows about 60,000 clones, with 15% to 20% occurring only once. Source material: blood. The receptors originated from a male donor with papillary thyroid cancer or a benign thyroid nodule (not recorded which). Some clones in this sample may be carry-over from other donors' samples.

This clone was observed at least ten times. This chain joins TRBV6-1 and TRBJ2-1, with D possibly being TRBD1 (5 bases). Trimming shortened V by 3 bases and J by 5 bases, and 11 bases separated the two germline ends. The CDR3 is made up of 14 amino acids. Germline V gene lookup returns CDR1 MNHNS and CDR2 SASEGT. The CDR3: CASSEQGTNNEQFF. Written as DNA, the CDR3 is TGTGCCAGCAGTGAGCAGGGAACTAACAATGAGCAGTTCTTC.

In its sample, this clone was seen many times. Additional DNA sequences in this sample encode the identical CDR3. The CDR3 DNA reads as TGTGCCAGCACCCTCCCTCCCGGGACAGGGTCCCTCAATCAGCCCCAGCATTTT. It codes for CASTLPPGTGSLNQPQHF. The chain uses TRBV28 and TRBJ1-5; 9 bases fit TRBD1. The CDR3 runs 18 residues. V trimming: 7 bases; J trimming: 3 bases; junction bases outside the gene matches: 16. Germline values: CDR1 MDHEN, CDR2 SYDVKM.

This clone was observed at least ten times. CDR3 protein: CASSYLGSDTQYF. CDR3 bases: TGTGCCAGCAGTTACCTGGGGTCAGATACGCAGTATTTT. The chain combines TRBV6-6 with TRBJ2-3; no firm D call. The V end lost 2 bases, the J end lost 4 bases, and 7 bases lay between the germline ends. This CDR3 contains 13 residues. CDR1 MNHNY and CDR2 SVGAGI come from the germline V gene (reference sequence).

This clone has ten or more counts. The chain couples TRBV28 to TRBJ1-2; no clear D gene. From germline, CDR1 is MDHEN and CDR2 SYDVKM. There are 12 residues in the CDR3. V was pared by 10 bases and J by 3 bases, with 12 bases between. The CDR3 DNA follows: TGTGCCACAGGACGTCGCGACTATGGCTACACCTTC. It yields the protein CATGRRDYGYTF.

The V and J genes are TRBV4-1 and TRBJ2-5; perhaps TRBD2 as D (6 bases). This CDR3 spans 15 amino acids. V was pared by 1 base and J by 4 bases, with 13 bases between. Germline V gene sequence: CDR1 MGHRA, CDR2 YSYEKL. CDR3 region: CASSQGAGRAETQYF. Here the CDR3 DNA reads TGCGCCAGCAGCCAAGGTGCGGGGAGAGCAGAGACCCAGTACTTC.

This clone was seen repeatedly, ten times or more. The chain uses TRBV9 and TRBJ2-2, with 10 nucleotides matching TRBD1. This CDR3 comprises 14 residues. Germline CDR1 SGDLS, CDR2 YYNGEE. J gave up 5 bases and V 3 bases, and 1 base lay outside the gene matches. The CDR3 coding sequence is TGTGCCAGCAGCGCGGACAGGGGGACCGGGGAGCTGTTTTTT. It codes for CASSADRGTGELFF.

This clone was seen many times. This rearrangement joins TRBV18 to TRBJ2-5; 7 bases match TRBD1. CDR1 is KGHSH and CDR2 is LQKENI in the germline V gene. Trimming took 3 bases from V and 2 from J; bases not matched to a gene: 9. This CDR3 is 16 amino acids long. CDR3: CASSPETGWGQETQYF. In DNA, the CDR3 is TGTGCCAGCTCACCGGAGACAGGGTGGGGTCAAGAGACCCAGTACTTC.

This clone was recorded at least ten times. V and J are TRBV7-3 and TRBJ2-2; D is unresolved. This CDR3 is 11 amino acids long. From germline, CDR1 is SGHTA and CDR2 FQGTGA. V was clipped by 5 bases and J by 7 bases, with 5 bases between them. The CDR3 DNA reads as TGTGCCAGCAGCATCGACGGGGAGCTGTTTTTT. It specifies CASSIDGELFF.

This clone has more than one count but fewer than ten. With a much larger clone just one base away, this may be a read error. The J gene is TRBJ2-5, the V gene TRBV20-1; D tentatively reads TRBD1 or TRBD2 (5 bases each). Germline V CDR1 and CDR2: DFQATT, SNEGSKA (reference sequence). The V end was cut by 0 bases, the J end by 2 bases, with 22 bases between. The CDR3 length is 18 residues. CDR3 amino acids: CSARDPGAKPGIQETQYF. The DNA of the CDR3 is TGCAGTGCTAGAGATCCTGGGGCAAAGCCGGGGATTCAAGAGACCCAGTACTTC.

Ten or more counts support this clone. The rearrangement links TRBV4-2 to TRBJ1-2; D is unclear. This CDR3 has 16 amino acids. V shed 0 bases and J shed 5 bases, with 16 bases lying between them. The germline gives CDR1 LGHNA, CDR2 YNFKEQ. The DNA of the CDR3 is TGTGCCAGCAGCCAAGACTCGACTTCTGGATATTATGGCTACACCTTC. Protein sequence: CASSQDSTSGYYGYTF.